The entry below describes one T cell receptor beta chain. The target antigen is unknown. V was shortened by 1 base and J by 6 bases, with 13 bases between the two germline ends. In germline, CDR1 is DFQATT, CDR2 SNEGSKA (reference sequence). The CDR3 has 13 amino acids. This entry is derived from a study of blood T cells in healthy people across ages. The second PCR ran roughly 6 to 12 cycles with a sample-barcoded 5' primer and J-beta primers. A 12-random-nucleotide template-switch adaptor tagged each cDNA molecule. TCRdb called the 5' RACE reads again in MiXCR, with one record for every CDR3 protein. The sample has 650,000 to 800,000 distinct CDR3 sequences, 40% to 50% seen once. Study findings and constraints: Per million T cells, the diversity of TCR beta decreased roughly linearly as age advanced.

The sequenced material came from blood. This chain uses TRBV20-1 with TRBJ2-7; TRBD1 might be the D (5 bases). The receptor was isolated from a man in his 60s in good health. The CDR3 DNA sequence: TGCAGTGCTAGAGTGGAAGGGGATGGCGAGCAGTACTTC. Protein sequence: CSARVEGDGEQYF.